This T cell receptor beta chain was found in a study of T-cell reconstitution after alpha-beta-depleted transplantation in children. V was pared by 0 bases and J by 5 bases, with 13 bases of the junction left unmatched. Germline-derived CDR1 and CDR2 are DFQATT and SNEGSKA (reference sequence). This CDR3 region has 17 residues. Notes on the study in general: The high TCRbeta diversity at day 60 in some patients came from surviving recipient T cells and thymic progenitors. Several hundred rapidly expanded clones from non-depleted graft cells reportedly supplied alpha-beta T cells about two months post-transplant. Counts and diversity of T cells one year after transplant came mostly from newly produced T cells.

Using unique molecular identifiers, the investigators prepared the TCRbeta library. MiXCR, run by TCRdb on the PCR reads, gives a single entry per CDR3 protein. The sample comprises 530,000 or so distinct CDR3 sequences, 25% to 30% of which are singletons, and under 45% rests with the top ten. As concerns this clonotype: The target antigen is unknown.

The sequence was collected from a boy younger than two with Wiskott-Aldrich syndrome, due to receive a stem cell transplant. The rearrangement uses TRBV20-1 and TRBJ2-3; TRBD2 matches 8 bases. Source: PBMCs, taken before TCRalphabeta/CD19-depleted stem cell transplant. CDR3 sequence (DNA): TGCAGTGCTAGAGATCCCCGGGTAGCGGGATTGTTAGATACGCAGTATTTT. Encoded protein: CSARDPRVAGLLDTQYF.